Below are 21 T cell receptor beta chains sequenced from a single sample in a study of CD8+CD57+ T cells in acquired aplastic anemia listed by TCRdb under 2018. The instrument was an Illumina HiSeq 2000. Genomic DNA served as template for TCR beta VDJ combination and CDR3 sequence profiling. TCRdb's own reprocessing of the public reads used fastp at Q25 and MiXCR and kept productive beta chains. Each CDR3 protein gets just one entry, which takes the most common genes and DNA from the rows behind it. The sample table holds approximately 150,000 distinct CDR3 sequences, of which around 43% were seen once. The leading ten clones occupy 2.5% to 3.5% of the sample. The patients picked for sequencing were ones in whom flow cytometry had shown an expansion of CD8+CD57+ cells. The sample consisted of sorted CD4+, CD8+, or CD8+CD57+ T cells (not recorded which) from PBMCs. Every receptor here comes from a human donor with aplastic anemia.

This clonotype was observed many times. The gene calls are TRBV6-1 and TRBJ2-5; D is uncertain. CDR1 is MNHNS and CDR2 is SASEGT in the germline V gene. This CDR3 has 13 residues. Trimming removed 7 bases at V and 5 bases at J, with 14 bases between. CDR3 loop: CASIGSPTETQYF. The CDR3 DNA reads as TGTGCCAGCATCGGGTCCCCAACGGAGACCCAGTACTTC.

The rearrangement uses TRBV10-3 and TRBJ2-7; 11 bases are a match to TRBD1. Germline V gene data show CDR1 as ENHRY and CDR2 as SYGVKD. V shed 6 bases and J 7 bases; nucleotides not matched to a gene: 5. The CDR3 is 13 residues long. The CDR3 region has the DNA TGTGCCATCAGGCCCGGGACAGGGGGAGAGCAGTACTTC. Amino acids: CAIRPGTGGEQYF.

As for this clonotype: This may stem from a read error, because a much larger clone lies one nucleotide away. V and J are TRBV7-9 and TRBJ1-1, with TRBD1 matching over 7 bases. CDR1 and CDR2 (germline): SEHNR, FQNEAQ (reference sequence). This CDR3 region has 13 residues. CDR3 loop: CASSFRQGTEAFF. CDR3 DNA sequence: TGCGCCAGCAGCTTCAGACAGGGAACTGAAGCTTTCTTT.

This chain links TRBV7-2 with TRBJ2-2; the D is unclear. The CDR3 contains 11 residues. The V end was cut by 5 bases, the J end by 8 bases, with 6 bases between. Germline assignment: CDR1 SGHTA and CDR2 FQGNSA. The CDR3 protein is CASSKQGELFF. Written as DNA, the CDR3 is TGTGCCAGCAGCAAACAGGGGGAGCTGTTTTTT.

V usage is TRBV29-1 and J usage is TRBJ1-1; D gene uncertain. This CDR3 comprises 11 residues. Germline CDR1 SQVTM, CDR2 ANQGSEA. Trimming left V 4 bases short and J 1 base short, with 4 bases between. CDR3 sequence: CSVARNTEAFF. In DNA, the CDR3 is TGCAGCGTTGCCCGGAACACTGAAGCTTTCTTT.

V and J are TRBV24-1 and TRBJ1-5; D is unclear. Germline V gives CDR1 KGHDR, CDR2 SFDVKD. V lost 4 bases and J lost 7, with 7 bases in between. The CDR3 contains 12 residues. The CDR3 DNA follows: TGTGCCACCAGTGACGGGATACAGCCCCAGCATTTT. Residues: CATSDGIQPQHF.

This clonotype came up many times. The chain links TRBV2 to TRBJ2-1, with D possibly matching TRBD2 (5 bases). This CDR3 has 12 residues. Germline lookup yields CDR1 SNHLY and CDR2 FYNNEI. The germline V and J ends were trimmed by 8 bases and 9 bases, with 14 bases remaining between them. CDR3 DNA sequence: TGTGCCAGCGGCCGGACCGGGGTTGAGCAGTTCTTC. It yields the protein CASGRTGVEQFF.

J is TRBJ2-7 and V is TRBV11-2; D not resolved. V was pared by 2 bases and J by 2 bases, with 7 bases between. Germline V gene lookup returns CDR1 SGHAT and CDR2 FQNNGV. The CDR3 totals 13 residues. The CDR3 protein is CASSLIGTYEQYF. The CDR3 DNA follows: TGTGCCAGCAGCTTAATAGGGACCTACGAGCAGTACTTC.

The J gene is TRBJ2-7, the V gene TRBV19, with D hard to call. CDR1 is LNHDA, CDR2 SQIVND, per germline (reference sequence). Between the trimmed V and J ends, which lost 6 bases and 3 bases, there was a span of 12 bases. The CDR3 is made up of 13 amino acids. As DNA, the CDR3 is TGTGCCAGTAGCATGACGCTGTACTACGAGCAGTACTTC. This sequence encodes CASSMTLYYEQYF.

This clonotype came up many times. The V gene is TRBV12-3 or TRBV12-4, the J gene TRBJ2-6; 9 positions agree with TRBD1. The V segment lost 5 bases and the J segment 0 bases; nucleotides outside the gene matches: 2. The CDR3 runs 16 residues. CDR3 bases: TGTGCCAGCAGTGACAGGGGGATCTCTGGGGCCAACGTCCTGACTTTC. Encoded protein: CASSDRGISGANVLTF.

The CDR3 region is CASSRGGARTQYF. DNA of the CDR3: TGTGCCAGCAGCCGCGGGGGGGCACGGACGCAGTATTTT. The rearrangement links TRBV7-9 to TRBJ2-3; 9 bases map to TRBD2. Germline V gives CDR1 SEHNR, CDR2 FQNEAQ (reference sequence). V lost 5 bases, J lost 9 bases, and 6 bases stayed unmatched. CDR3 length equals 13 residues.

This rearrangement joins TRBV9 to TRBJ1-2; 10 positions match TRBD1. After removal of 4 bases from V and 7 bases from J, the junction contained 13 bases not matched to a gene. Per germline, CDR1 SGDLS and CDR2 YYNGEE. The CDR3 spans 16 residues. CDR3 region: CASSQEAGTGESGYTF. CDR3 in DNA: TGTGCCAGCAGCCAAGAAGCCGGGACAGGGGAGAGTGGCTACACCTTC.

About this clonotype: Since the CDR3 does not end with the conserved phenylalanine or tryptophan, this likely comes from a read error. The CDR3 DNA reads as TGTGCCAGCTCACCACCCCAGGGACCTGGAAACACCATATATCTT. As protein: CASSPPQGPGNTIYL. The V gene is TRBV18, the J gene TRBJ1-3; TRBD1 is a possible D gene (5 bases). The CDR3 runs to 15 residues. V was shortened by 0 bases and J by 2 bases, with 8 bases between the two germline ends. CDR1 and CDR2 from the germline V gene are KGHSH and LQKENI.

This clonotype was detected ten times or more. V and J are TRBV20-1 and TRBJ2-3, with 11 bases lining up with TRBD2. J gave up 0 bases and V 5 bases, and 4 bases lay outside the gene matches. The CDR3 has 15 residues. CDR1 DFQATT and CDR2 SNEGSKA come from the germline V gene (reference sequence). This CDR3 reads CSAATSGKSTDTQYF. The DNA for the CDR3 is TGCAGTGCTGCGACTAGCGGGAAAAGCACAGATACGCAGTATTTT.

Many counts were recorded for this clonotype. The chain employs TRBV20-1 and TRBJ2-7; 13 bases align to TRBD2. The J segment lost 6 bases and the V segment lost 0 bases, leaving 2 bases of the junction unmatched. This CDR3 region has 14 residues. Germline CDR1 DFQATT, CDR2 SNEGSKA (reference sequence). CDR3 coding DNA: TGCAGTGCTAGAGAACTAGCGGGGGGGCGCGAGCAGTACTTC. Protein: CSARELAGGREQYF.

This clonotype was detected only a few times. The rearrangement links TRBV29-1 to TRBJ1-2, with 7 nucleotides matching TRBD1. The CDR3 sequence is 12 residues long. V shed 6 bases and J 7 bases; nucleotides not matched to a gene: 8. In germline, CDR1 is SQVTM, CDR2 ANQGSEA. The CDR3 loop reads CSVEFRGGGYTF. Here the CDR3 DNA reads TGCAGCGTAGAGTTCAGGGGGGGTGGCTACACCTTC.

The CDR3 coding sequence is TGTGCCAGCAGGGATAGCGGGGCGTACACCGGGGAGCTGTTTTTT. This sequence encodes CASRDSGAYTGELFF. The chain joins TRBV6-1 to TRBJ2-2; 8 nucleotides agree with TRBD2. The germline gives CDR1 MNHNS, CDR2 SASEGT. The ends lost 6 bases at V and 3 bases at J; junction bases unmatched: 6. CDR3 size: 15 residues.

This clonotype was detected ten times or more. The chain combines TRBV7-2 with TRBJ1-2; tentative D call: TRBD1 (6 bases). The CDR3 is made up of 14 amino acids. CDR1 is SGHTA and CDR2 is FQGNSA in the germline V gene. V lost 3 bases to trimming and J lost 6 bases, with 14 bases between them. Here the CDR3 DNA reads TGTGCCAGCAGCTTGGGACACCTCTCTGATGGCTACACCTTC. This codes for CASSLGHLSDGYTF.

This clonotype was observed a handful of times. The rearrangement uses TRBV27 and TRBJ2-2, with 10 bases identical to TRBD2. After removal of 6 bases from V and 6 bases from J, the junction contained 7 bases not matched to a gene. The CDR3 extends over 15 amino acids. Germline CDR1 and CDR2: MNHEY and SMNVEV (reference sequence). CDR3 nucleotides: TGTGCCAGCAGGGGATCTCTAGCGGGAGCCGGGGAGCTGTTTTTT. Protein product: CASRGSLAGAGELFF.

This clonotype was observed at least ten times. J is TRBJ2-5 and V is TRBV29-1, with 10 bases identical to TRBD1. Per the germline V gene, CDR1 is SQVTM and CDR2 is ANQGSEA. The V and J ends lost 5 bases and 5 bases, in that order; junction bases with no gene match: 11. This CDR3 region has 15 residues. CDR3 in DNA: TGCAGCGTTATTATGGGACAGGGGTGGATGGAGACCCAGTACTTC. Translated, it gives CSVIMGQGWMETQYF. Full variable domain (rest looked up from reference TRBV29-1 and TRBJ2-5): SAVISQKPSRDICQRGTSLTIQCQVDSQVTMMFWYRQQPGQSLTLIATANQGSEATYESGFVIDKFPISRPNLTFSTLTVSNMSPEDSSIYLCSVIMGQGWMETQYFGPGTRLLVL.

This chain's CDR3 is CSARDGGAKETQYF. The CDR3 nucleotides read TGCAGTGCTAGAGATGGGGGGGCCAAAGAGACCCAGTACTTC. This chain uses TRBV20-1 with TRBJ2-5; maybe TRBD2 (7 bases). Germline V gene lookup returns CDR1 DFQATT and CDR2 SNEGSKA (reference sequence). The CDR3 length is 14 residues. The V end lost 0 bases, the J end lost 3 bases, and 11 bases lay between the germline ends.